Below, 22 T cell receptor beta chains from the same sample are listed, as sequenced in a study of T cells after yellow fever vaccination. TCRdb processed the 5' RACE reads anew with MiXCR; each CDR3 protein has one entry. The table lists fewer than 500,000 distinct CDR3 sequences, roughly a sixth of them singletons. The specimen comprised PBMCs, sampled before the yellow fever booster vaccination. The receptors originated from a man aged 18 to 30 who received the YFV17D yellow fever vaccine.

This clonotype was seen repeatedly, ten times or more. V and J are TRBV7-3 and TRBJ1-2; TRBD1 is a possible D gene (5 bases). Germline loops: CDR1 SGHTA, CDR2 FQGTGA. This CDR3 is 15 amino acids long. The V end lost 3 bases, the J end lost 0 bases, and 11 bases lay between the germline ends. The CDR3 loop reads CASSLGPDSNYGYTF. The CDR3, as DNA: TGTGCCAGCAGCTTGGGGCCAGACTCTAACTATGGCTACACCTTC.

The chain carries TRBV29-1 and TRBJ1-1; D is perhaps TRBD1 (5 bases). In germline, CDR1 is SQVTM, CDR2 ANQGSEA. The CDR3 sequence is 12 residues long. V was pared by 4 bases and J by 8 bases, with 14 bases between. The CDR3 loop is CSVAHQGTEAFF. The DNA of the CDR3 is TGCAGCGTTGCGCATCAGGGAACCGAAGCTTTCTTT.

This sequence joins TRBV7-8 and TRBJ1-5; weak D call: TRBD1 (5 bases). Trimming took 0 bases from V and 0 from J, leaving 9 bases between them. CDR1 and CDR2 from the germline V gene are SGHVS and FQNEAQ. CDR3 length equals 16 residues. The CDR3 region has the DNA TGTGCCAGCAGCTTAGCGCAGGGTTATAGCAATCAGCCCCAGCATTTT. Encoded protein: CASSLAQGYSNQPQHF.

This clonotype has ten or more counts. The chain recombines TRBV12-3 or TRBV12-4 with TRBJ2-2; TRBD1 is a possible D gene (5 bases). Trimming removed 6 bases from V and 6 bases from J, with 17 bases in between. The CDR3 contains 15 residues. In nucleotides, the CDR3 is TGTGCCAGCAGGGGGCCTAACAGAGTATCCGGGGAGCTGTTTTTT. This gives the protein CASRGPNRVSGELFF.

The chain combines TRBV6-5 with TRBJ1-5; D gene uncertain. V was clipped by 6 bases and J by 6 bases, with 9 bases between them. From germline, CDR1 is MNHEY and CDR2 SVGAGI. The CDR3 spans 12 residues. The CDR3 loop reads CASSDGVQPQHF. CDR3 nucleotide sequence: TGTGCCAGCAGCGACGGAGTTCAGCCCCAGCATTTT.

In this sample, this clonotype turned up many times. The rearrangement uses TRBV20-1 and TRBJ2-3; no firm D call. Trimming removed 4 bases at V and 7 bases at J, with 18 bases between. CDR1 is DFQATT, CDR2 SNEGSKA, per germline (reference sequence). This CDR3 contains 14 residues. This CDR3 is CSATASGWTYTQYF. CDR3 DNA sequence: TGCAGTGCTACCGCTTCTGGCTGGACCTATACGCAGTATTTT.

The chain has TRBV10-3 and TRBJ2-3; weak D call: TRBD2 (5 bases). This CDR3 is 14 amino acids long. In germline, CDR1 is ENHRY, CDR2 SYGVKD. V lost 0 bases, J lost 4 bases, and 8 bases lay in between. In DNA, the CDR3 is TGTGCCATCAGTGAGTCGGCGAGGGCAGATACGCAGTATTTT. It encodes CAISESARADTQYF.

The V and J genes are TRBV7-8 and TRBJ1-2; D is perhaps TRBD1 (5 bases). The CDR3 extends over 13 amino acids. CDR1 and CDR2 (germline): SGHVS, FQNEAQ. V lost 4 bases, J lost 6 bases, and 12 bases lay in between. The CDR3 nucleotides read TGTGCCAGCAGCTCAGGGAGGAGTAATGGCTACACCTTC. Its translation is CASSSGRSNGYTF.

CDR3 sequence (DNA): TGTGCCAGCAGCAAAGGACAGGGCGAAGAGACCCAGTACTTC. Residues: CASSKGQGEETQYF. The chain uses TRBV11-2 and TRBJ2-5; 8 nucleotides line up with TRBD1. J lost 3 bases, V lost 5 bases, and 5 bases had no gene match. The CDR3 is 14 residues long. Germline V gives CDR1 SGHAT, CDR2 FQNNGV. The entire variable domain, with the rest obtained from reference TRBV11-2 and TRBJ2-5, is as follows: EAGVAQSPRYKIIEKRQSVAFWCNPISGHATLYWYQQILGQGPKLLIQFQNNGVVDDSQLPKDRFSAERLKGVDSTLKIQPAKLEDSAVYLCASSKGQGEETQYFGPGTRLLVL.

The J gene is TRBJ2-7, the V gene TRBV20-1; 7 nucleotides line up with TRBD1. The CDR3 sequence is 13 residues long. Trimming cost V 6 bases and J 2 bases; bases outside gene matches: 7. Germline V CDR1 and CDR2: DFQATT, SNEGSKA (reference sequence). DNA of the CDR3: TGCAGTGCCCTCCGGCAGGGGGCCTACGAGCAGTACTTC. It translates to CSALRQGAYEQYF.

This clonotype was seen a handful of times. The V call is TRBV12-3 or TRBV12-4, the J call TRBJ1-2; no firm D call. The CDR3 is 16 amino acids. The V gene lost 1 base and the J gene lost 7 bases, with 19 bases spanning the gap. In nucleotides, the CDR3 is TGTGCCAGCAGTTTAGGGGTGGCGGCACCAGAGTCTGGCTACACCTTC. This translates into CASSLGVAAPESGYTF.

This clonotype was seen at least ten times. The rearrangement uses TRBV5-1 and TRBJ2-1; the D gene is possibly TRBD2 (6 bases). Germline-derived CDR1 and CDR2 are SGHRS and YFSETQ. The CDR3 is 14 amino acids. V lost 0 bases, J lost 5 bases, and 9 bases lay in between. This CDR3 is CASSLVGGDNEQFF. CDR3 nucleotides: TGCGCCAGCAGCTTGGTTGGAGGGGACAATGAGCAGTTCTTC.

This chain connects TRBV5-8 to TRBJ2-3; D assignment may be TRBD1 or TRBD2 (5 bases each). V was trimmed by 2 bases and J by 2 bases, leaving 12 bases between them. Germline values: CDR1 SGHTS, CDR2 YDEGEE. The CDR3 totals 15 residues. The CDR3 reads CASSFPGPLTDTQYF. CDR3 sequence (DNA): TGTGCCAGCAGCTTCCCGGGGCCCCTCACAGATACGCAGTATTTT.

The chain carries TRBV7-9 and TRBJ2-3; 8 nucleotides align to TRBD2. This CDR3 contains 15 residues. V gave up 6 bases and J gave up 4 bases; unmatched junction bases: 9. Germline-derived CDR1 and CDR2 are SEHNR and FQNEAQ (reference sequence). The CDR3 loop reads CASSDSSGCADTQYF. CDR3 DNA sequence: TGTGCCAGCAGTGATTCTAGCGGGTGTGCAGATACGCAGTATTTT.

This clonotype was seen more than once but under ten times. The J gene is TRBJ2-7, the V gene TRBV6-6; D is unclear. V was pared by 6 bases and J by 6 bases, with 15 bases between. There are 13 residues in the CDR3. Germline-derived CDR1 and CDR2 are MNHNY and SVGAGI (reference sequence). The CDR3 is CASSSAVGREQYV. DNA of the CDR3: TGTGCCAGCAGCTCTGCGGTGGGTCGCGAGCAGTACGTC.

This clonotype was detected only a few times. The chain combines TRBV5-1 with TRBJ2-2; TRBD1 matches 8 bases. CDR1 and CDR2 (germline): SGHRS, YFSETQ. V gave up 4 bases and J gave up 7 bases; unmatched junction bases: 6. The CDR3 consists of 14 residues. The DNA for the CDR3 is TGCGCCAGCAGCCCCGGACAGGGTAACGGGGAGCTGTTTTTT. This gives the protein CASSPGQGNGELFF.

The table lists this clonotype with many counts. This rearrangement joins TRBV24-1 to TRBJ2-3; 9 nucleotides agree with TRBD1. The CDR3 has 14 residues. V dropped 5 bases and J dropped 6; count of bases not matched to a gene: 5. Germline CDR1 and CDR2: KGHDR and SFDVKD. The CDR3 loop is CATSVGQGGDTQYF. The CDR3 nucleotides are TGTGCCACCAGTGTGGGACAGGGAGGGGATACGCAGTATTTT.

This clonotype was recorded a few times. Here the CDR3 DNA reads TGTGCCAGCAGCAGAGAAACAGGGCCGAATTCACCCCTCCACTTT. Amino acid sequence: CASSRETGPNSPLHF. The V call is TRBV7-2, the J call TRBJ1-6; TRBD1 might be the D (6 bases). The CDR3 has 15 residues. Germline V gene sequence: CDR1 SGHTA, CDR2 FQGNSA. V was cut by 5 bases and J by 7 bases, with 15 bases left in between.

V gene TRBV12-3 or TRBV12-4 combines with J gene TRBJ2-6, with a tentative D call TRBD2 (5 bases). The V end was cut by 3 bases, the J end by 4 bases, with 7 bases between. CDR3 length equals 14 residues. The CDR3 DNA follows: TGTGCCAGCAGTTTTGGGAGAGGGGCCAACGTCCTGACTTTC. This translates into CASSFGRGANVLTF.

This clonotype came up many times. The CDR3 DNA sequence: TGCAGCGTTGTGCACGGGGCGAGCAAAAACATTCAGTACTTC. Amino acid sequence: CSVVHGASKNIQYF. This chain links TRBV29-1 with TRBJ2-4; either TRBD1 or TRBD2 may fit D (5 bases each). The CDR3 is 14 residues long. The germline V gene has CDR1 SQVTM and CDR2 ANQGSEA. Trimming cost V 4 bases and J 3 bases, with 13 bases left between them.

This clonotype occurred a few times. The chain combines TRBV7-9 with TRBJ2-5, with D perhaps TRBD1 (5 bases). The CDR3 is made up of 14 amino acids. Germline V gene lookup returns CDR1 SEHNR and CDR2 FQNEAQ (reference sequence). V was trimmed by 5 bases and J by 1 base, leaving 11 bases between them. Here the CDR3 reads CASSRGRAQETQYF. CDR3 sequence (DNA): TGTGCCAGCAGCAGGGGCAGGGCCCAAGAGACCCAGTACTTC. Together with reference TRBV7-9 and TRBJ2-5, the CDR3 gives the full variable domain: DTGVSQNPRHKITKRGQNVTFRCDPISEHNRLYWYRQTLGQGPEFLTYFQNEAQLEKSRLLSDRFSAERPKGSFSTLEIQRTEQGDSAMYLCASSRGRAQETQYFGPGTRLLVL.

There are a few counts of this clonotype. This CDR3 is CSARDGGYGYTF. The CDR3 DNA reads TGCAGTGCTAGAGATGGGGGCTATGGCTACACCTTC. The V gene is TRBV20-1, the J gene TRBJ1-2; perhaps TRBD1 as D (5 bases). The V end was cut by 0 bases, the J end by 4 bases, with 6 bases between. This CDR3 spans 12 amino acids. Germline assignment: CDR1 DFQATT and CDR2 SNEGSKA (reference sequence).